This T cell receptor beta chain comes out of a study of beta chain features in type 1 diabetes. Study-wide points: Insertions were fewer and deletions more numerous at VDJ junctions in type 1 diabetes patients.

CD45RO/CCR7/CD25/CD127/CD95/CD27 staining was used to isolate CD4+ naive, central memory, regulatory and stem cell-like memory cells by sorting. Purity of each sorted population was above 95%. Only a few counts were recorded for this clone. Its antigen is unknown. Germline CDR1 reads SGHDT; CDR2 reads YYEEEE. This CDR3 has 14 residues. Trimming removed 0 bases at V and 5 bases at J, with 8 bases between. Every bit of the isolated RNA underwent reverse transcription, so sequencing read expressed TCRB transcripts. Here immunoSEQ multiplex PCR was the method, and the copy in TCRdb shows in-frame clones only, minus some. The data contain fewer than 250,000 clones, over 8.5% of them singletons.

This chain links TRBV5-6 with TRBJ1-4; D unclear. Sequenced input: naive CD4+ T cells from blood. The clonotype originates from a woman under 30 in good health. In nucleotides, the CDR3 is TGTGCCAGCAGCTTGGGAGGTTCGAATGAAAAACTGTTTTTT. It codes for CASSLGGSNEKLFF.